Each of the 26 T cell receptor beta chains below was sequenced from the same sample in a study of technical replicates of blood from a few donors (dated by TCRdb to about 2017). To prepare the library, the immunoSEQ multiplex PCR assay was applied. TCRdb re-hosts the immuneACCESS table, in-frame sequences only. Its copies lack some clones; in the studies checked, an unresolved V gene accounts for under half of them, and the cause for the rest is not known. The sample has about 50,000 clones on record, more than 90% of them singletons. Of the sample, roughly 3.1% is held by the ten largest clones. Specimen: PBMCs. These TCRs come from a human donor in good health. Some clones in this sample may be carry-over from other donors' samples.

The chain couples TRBV6-5 to TRBJ2-7; 9 bases match TRBD1. The V segment lost 2 bases and the J segment 1 base; nucleotides outside the gene matches: 3. CDR1 MNHEY and CDR2 SVGAGI come from the germline V gene. The CDR3 contains 15 residues. The chain's CDR3 is CASSYAGTGSYEQYF. The CDR3 DNA is TGTGCCAGCAGTTACGCCGGGACAGGGTCCTACGAGCAGTACTTC.

The chain combines TRBV4-3 with TRBJ1-6; no clear D. The germline CDR1 and CDR2 sequences are LGHNA and YSLEER. Trimming shortened V by 3 bases and J by 11 bases, and 14 bases separated the two germline ends. The CDR3 has 14 amino acids. CDR3 amino acids: CASSHDRVGTPLHF. As DNA, the CDR3 is TGCGCCAGCAGCCATGACCGCGTCGGGACACCCCTCCACTTT.

V usage is TRBV4-1 and J usage is TRBJ2-2, with a possible D match to TRBD2 (7 bases). The CDR3 extends over 18 amino acids. V lost 2 bases and J lost 4, with 20 bases in between. CDR1 MGHRA and CDR2 YSYEKL come from the germline V gene. The CDR3: CASSQPHLRGGLTGELFF. CDR3 nucleotide sequence: TGCGCCAGCAGCCAACCACACCTGAGGGGGGGTCTCACCGGGGAGCTGTTTTTT.

The chain couples TRBV14 to TRBJ1-2; 7 bases agree with TRBD1. Germline V gene sequence: CDR1 SGHDN, CDR2 FVKESK. The CDR3 is 14 residues long. J gave up 3 bases and V 4 bases, and 5 bases lay outside the gene matches. CDR3 region: CASSPDRIHYGYTF. CDR3 DNA: TGTGCCAGCAGCCCGGACAGGATACACTATGGCTACACCTTC. The full variable domain, in which reference TRBV14 and TRBJ1-2 provide the parts outside the CDR3, is EAGVTQFPSHSVIEKGQTVTLRCDPISGHDNLYWYRRVMGKEIKFLLHFVKESKQDESGMPNNRFLAERTGGTYSTLKVQPAELEDSGVYFCASSPDRIHYGYTFGSGTRLTVV.

The CDR3 DNA sequence: TGTGCCAGCAGTGAGAGGACAAGAGGGTTCTTC. Translated: CASSERTRGFF. This rearrangement joins TRBV2 to TRBJ2-1, with TRBD1 as a possible D gene (5 bases). Germline V gene lookup returns CDR1 SNHLY and CDR2 FYNNEI. V lost 3 bases and J 15 bases, leaving 12 bases between the germline ends. This CDR3 is 11 amino acids long.

As regards this clone: Relative to the germline gene, one junction end is altered; a read error may explain this. In DNA form, the CDR3 reads TGTGCCAGTATCCCCCCGAGGGATACGAACCCCGGGGAGCTGTTTTTT. Translated, it gives CASIPPRDTNPGELFF. The J gene is TRBJ2-2, the V gene TRBV6-4; D is perhaps TRBD2 (5 bases). The CDR3 extends over 16 amino acids. The germline V gene encodes CDR1 MRHNA and CDR2 SNTAGT.

V and J are TRBV18 and TRBJ2-7, with D perhaps TRBD1 (5 bases). The V end lost 1 base, the J end lost 6 bases, and 10 bases lay between the germline ends. From germline, CDR1 is KGHSH and CDR2 LQKENI. The CDR3 sequence is 13 residues long. The chain's CDR3 is CASSPQYRGEQYF. The CDR3 DNA follows: TGTGCCAGCTCACCACAATATAGGGGCGAGCAGTACTTC. Looking up the rest from reference TRBV18 and TRBJ2-7 gives the full variable domain: NAGVMQNPRHLVRRRGQEARLRCSPMKGHSHVYWYRQLPEEGLKFMVYLQKENIIDESGMPKERFSAEFPKEGPSILRIQQVVRGDSAAYFCASSPQYRGEQYFGPGTRLTVT.

This clone was observed once. The V gene is TRBV6-5, the J gene TRBJ1-2; a weak D match, TRBD1 (5 bases). The V and J ends lost 2 bases and 5 bases respectively, with 12 bases between them. This CDR3 comprises 14 residues. CDR1 MNHEY and CDR2 SVGAGI come from the germline V gene. The CDR3 is CASSYRVDSYGYTF. CDR3 nucleotide sequence: TGTGCCAGCAGTTACAGGGTTGACAGTTATGGCTACACCTTC.

V gene TRBV6-1 combines with J gene TRBJ2-1; the match to TRBD1 covers 7 bases. The CDR3 has 13 residues. Per germline, CDR1 MNHNS and CDR2 SASEGT. V gave up 10 bases and J gave up 8 bases; unmatched junction bases: 11. CDR3 nucleotides: TGTGCCATCCGACAGGGAGAAGCCGATGAGCAGTTCTTC. This codes for CAIRQGEADEQFF.

The rearrangement uses TRBV9 and TRBJ2-7; 8 bases fit TRBD2. CDR1 is SGDLS and CDR2 is YYNGEE in the germline V gene. CDR3 length: 14 amino acids. The J segment lost 7 bases and the V segment lost 3 bases, leaving 9 bases of the junction unmatched. The CDR3: CASSAESRGGEQYF. The CDR3 bases are TGTGCCAGCAGCGCCGAATCCCGGGGGGGTGAGCAGTACTTC.

The V and J genes are TRBV6-6 and TRBJ2-1; D might be TRBD2 (5 bases). V shed 2 bases and J shed 8 bases, with 19 bases lying between them. The length of the CDR3 is 16 residues. CDR1 and CDR2 (germline): MNHNY, SVGAGI (reference sequence). CDR3 nucleotide sequence: TGTGCCAGCAGTTACGGTCGCGGGTTAAGGATCGATGAGCAGTTCTTC. Translated: CASSYGRGLRIDEQFF.

The sample holds one count of this clone. The chain uses TRBV7-3 and TRBJ2-1; 12 bases match TRBD2. The CDR3 length is 15 residues. The V segment lost 4 bases and the J segment 6 bases; nucleotides outside the gene matches: 4. Germline V gene data show CDR1 as SGHTA and CDR2 as FQGTGA. In DNA form, the CDR3 reads TGTGCCAGCAGCTCCGGACTAGCGGGGTTCAATGAGCAGTTCTTC. As protein: CASSSGLAGFNEQFF.

The rearrangement uses TRBV30 and TRBJ1-5, with D uncertain. CDR3 length equals 13 residues. Germline V gene lookup returns CDR1 GTSNPN and CDR2 SVGIG (reference sequence). Trimming removed 2 bases at V and 3 bases at J, with 8 bases between. The CDR3 sequence is CAWSFRDNQPQHF. CDR3 DNA: TGTGCCTGGAGTTTCCGGGACAATCAGCCCCAGCATTTT.

The chain carries TRBV23-1 and TRBJ2-7, with D possibly being TRBD2 (5 bases). TRBV23-1 is identified as an open reading frame with a role that is uncertain. The CDR3 runs to 14 residues. Trimming removed 4 bases at V and 4 bases at J, with 14 bases between. The CDR3 region is CASSRAERFYEQYF. For the CDR3, the DNA is TGCGCCAGCAGTCGAGCGGAAAGATTTTACGAGCAGTACTTC.

CDR3 protein: CASSDAGYNEQFF. CDR3 nucleotide sequence: TGTGCCAGCAGTGACGCAGGCTACAATGAGCAGTTCTTC. The V and J genes are TRBV6-4 and TRBJ2-1; D is undetermined. V dropped 2 bases and J dropped 3 bases, with 5 bases sitting between them. Looked up from germline, CDR1 is MRHNA and CDR2 is SNTAGT. The CDR3 has 13 amino acids.

The V call is TRBV7-2, the J call TRBJ2-3, with 7 positions matching TRBD2. After removal of 2 bases from V and 2 bases from J, the junction contained 7 bases not matched to a gene. The CDR3 length is 16 residues. Germline values: CDR1 SGHTA, CDR2 FQGNSA. CDR3 in amino acids: CASSLFGAGLTDTQYF. For the CDR3, the DNA is TGTGCCAGCAGCTTATTCGGAGCGGGACTCACAGATACGCAGTATTTT. The variable domain in full, completed from reference TRBV7-2 and TRBJ2-3, reads GAGVSQSPSNKVTEKGKDVELRCDPISGHTALYWYRQSLGQGLEFLIYFQGNSAPDKSGLPSDRFSAERTGGSVSTLTIQRTQQEDSAVYLCASSLFGAGLTDTQYFGPGTRLTVL.

The rearrangement links TRBV7-8 to TRBJ1-4, with 9 bases that match TRBD1. V dropped 5 bases and J dropped 7; count of bases not matched to a gene: 8. The CDR3 has 15 amino acids. Germline values: CDR1 SGHVS, CDR2 FQNEAQ. CDR3 sequence reads: CASSTQTGGFEKLFF. The CDR3 region has the DNA TGTGCCAGCAGCACGCAGACAGGGGGATTTGAAAAACTGTTTTTT.

CDR3 amino acids: CASSYQGDYEQYF. CDR3 in DNA: TGTGCCAGCAGCTACCAGGGGGATTACGAGCAGTACTTC. The V gene is TRBV7-9, the J gene TRBJ2-7; 7 nucleotides match TRBD1. This CDR3 is built from 13 residues. V was pared by 4 bases and J by 4 bases, with 4 bases of the junction left unmatched. Germline V CDR1 and CDR2: SEHNR, FQNEAQ (reference sequence).

CDR3 in amino acids: CASSQNPGWNSPLHF. CDR3 DNA sequence: TGTGCCAGCAGCCAAAATCCGGGGTGGAATTCACCCCTCCACTTT. The rearrangement links TRBV4-2 to TRBJ1-6; no firm D call. The V gene lost 2 bases and the J gene lost 7 bases, with 12 bases spanning the gap. The germline gives CDR1 LGHNA, CDR2 YNFKEQ. There are 15 residues in the CDR3.

The rearrangement uses TRBV25-1 and TRBJ2-7; 7 positions agree with TRBD2. With 2 bases clipped from V and 5 bases from J, the junction kept 12 bases outside the gene matches. The CDR3 runs to 16 residues. Looked up from germline, CDR1 is MGHDK and CDR2 is SYGVNS. The CDR3 sequence is CASSESGVEGRDEQYF. The CDR3 bases are TGTGCCAGCAGTGAAAGTGGAGTGGAGGGGAGGGACGAGCAGTACTTC.

The V call is TRBV4-2, the J call TRBJ2-5, with TRBD2 identical over 9 bases. The CDR3 covers 16 residues. V was pared by 0 bases and J by 4 bases, with 6 bases of the junction left unmatched. Germline CDR1 reads LGHNA; CDR2 reads YNFKEQ. CDR3 protein: CASSQDRGGGGETQYF. Here the CDR3 DNA reads TGTGCCAGCAGCCAAGATAGGGGCGGGGGGGGAGAGACCCAGTACTTC.

This chain joins TRBV7-7 and TRBJ2-2; 13 bases align to TRBD2. Per the germline V gene, CDR1 is SSHAT and CDR2 is FNYEAQ (reference sequence). CDR3 size: 18 residues. Trimming took 5 bases from V and 1 from J; bases not matched to a gene: 7. The CDR3 region is CASSPRWTSGRNTGELFF. The CDR3 DNA reads TGTGCCAGCAGCCCCAGGTGGACTAGCGGGAGGAACACCGGGGAGCTGTTTTTT.

The chain is built from TRBV27 and TRBJ2-7; D unclear. The CDR3 extends over 15 amino acids. The germline CDR1 and CDR2 sequences are MNHEY and SMNVEV (reference sequence). Trimming left V 5 bases short and J 1 base short, with 15 bases between. CDR3 coding DNA: TGTGCCAGCAGTGCGATACAGTTGAAATCCTACGAGCAGTACTTC. Translating gives CASSAIQLKSYEQYF.

The gene calls are TRBV11-2 and TRBJ2-2; maybe TRBD1 (6 bases). V lost 3 bases and J 3 bases, leaving 14 bases between the germline ends. This CDR3 is built from 16 residues. Germline values: CDR1 SGHAT, CDR2 FQNNGV. The CDR3 DNA is TGTGCCAGCAGCTTCCCACGGACAGAGTACACCGGGGAGCTGTTTTTT. Its translation: CASSFPRTEYTGELFF.

This sequence joins TRBV21-1 and TRBJ2-2; TRBD2 is the table's D call, not checked against the DNA. TRBV21-1 is listed as a pseudogene. This CDR3 region has 19 residues. In nucleotides, the CDR3 is TGTGCCAGCAGCACTGGGCCGGGACTAGCTTTTTACGTGTCCGGGGAGCTGTTTTTT. It yields the protein CASSTGPGLAFYVSGELFF.

The J gene is TRBJ2-3, the V gene TRBV7-3; 9 nucleotides line up with TRBD2. V lost 1 base and J lost 4; bases outside the gene matches: 6. There are 16 residues in the CDR3. Germline CDR1 and CDR2: SGHTA and FQGTGA. CDR3 sequence reads: CASSLIPSGTSDTQYF. CDR3 sequence (DNA): TGTGCCAGCAGCTTAATTCCTAGCGGGACGTCAGATACGCAGTATTTT.